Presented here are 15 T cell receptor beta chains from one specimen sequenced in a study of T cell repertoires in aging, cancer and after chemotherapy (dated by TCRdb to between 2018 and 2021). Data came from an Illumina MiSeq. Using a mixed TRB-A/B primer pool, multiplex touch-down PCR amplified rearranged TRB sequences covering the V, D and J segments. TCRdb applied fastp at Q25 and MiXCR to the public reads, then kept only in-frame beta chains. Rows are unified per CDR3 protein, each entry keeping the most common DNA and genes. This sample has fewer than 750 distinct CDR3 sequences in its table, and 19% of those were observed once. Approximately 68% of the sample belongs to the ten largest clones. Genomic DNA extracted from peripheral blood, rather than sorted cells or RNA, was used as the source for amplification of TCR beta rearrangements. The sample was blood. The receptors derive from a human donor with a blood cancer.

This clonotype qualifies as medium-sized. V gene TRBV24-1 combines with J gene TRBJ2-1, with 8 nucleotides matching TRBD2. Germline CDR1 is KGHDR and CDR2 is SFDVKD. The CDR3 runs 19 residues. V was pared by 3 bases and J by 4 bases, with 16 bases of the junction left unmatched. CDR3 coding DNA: TGTGCCACCAGTGATACCGCGAAGTCGGGGGGGCCGGAGTACAATGAGCAGTTCTTC. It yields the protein CATSDTAKSGGPEYNEQFF.

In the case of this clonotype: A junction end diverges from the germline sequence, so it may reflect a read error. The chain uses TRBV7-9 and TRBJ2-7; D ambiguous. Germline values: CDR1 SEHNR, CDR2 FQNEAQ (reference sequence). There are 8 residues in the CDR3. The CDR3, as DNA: TGTGCCAGCAGCCCCCGGCACTTC. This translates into CASSPRHF.

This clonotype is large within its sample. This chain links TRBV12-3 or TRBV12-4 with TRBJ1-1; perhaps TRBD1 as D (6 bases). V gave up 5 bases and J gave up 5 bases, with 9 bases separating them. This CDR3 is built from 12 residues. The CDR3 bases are TGTGCCAGCAGTCCACAGGGTACTGAAGCTTTCTTT. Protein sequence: CASSPQGTEAFF.

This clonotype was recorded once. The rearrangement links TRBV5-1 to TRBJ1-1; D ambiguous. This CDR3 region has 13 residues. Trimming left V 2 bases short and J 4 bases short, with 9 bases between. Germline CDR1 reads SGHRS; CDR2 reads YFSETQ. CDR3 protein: CASSFSGGTEAFF. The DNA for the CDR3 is TGCGCCAGCAGCTTCTCAGGTGGCACTGAAGCTTTCTTT.

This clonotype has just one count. CDR3 amino acids: CACGENYAEQFF. The DNA for the CDR3 is TGTGCCTGTGGGGAGAACTATGCTGAGCAGTTCTTC. This chain joins TRBV30 and TRBJ2-1; possibly TRBD2 for D (5 bases). The CDR3 loop spans 12 amino acids. V gave up 6 bases and J gave up 9 bases, with 15 bases separating them. CDR1 is GTSNPN, CDR2 SVGIG, per germline (reference sequence).

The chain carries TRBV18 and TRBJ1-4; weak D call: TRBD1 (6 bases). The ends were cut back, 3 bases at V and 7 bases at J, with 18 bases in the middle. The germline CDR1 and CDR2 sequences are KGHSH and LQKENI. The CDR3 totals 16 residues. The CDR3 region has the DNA TGTGCCAGCTCACCTCAAGGGGGGACTTTGTTTGAAAAACTGTTTTTT. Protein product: CASSPQGGTLFEKLFF.

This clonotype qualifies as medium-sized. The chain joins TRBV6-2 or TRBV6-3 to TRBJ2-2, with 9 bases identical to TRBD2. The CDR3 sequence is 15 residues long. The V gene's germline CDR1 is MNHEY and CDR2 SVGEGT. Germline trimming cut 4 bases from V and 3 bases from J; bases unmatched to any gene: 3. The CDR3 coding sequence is TGTGCCAGCAGTTGGCTAGCGGGGCACACCGGGGAGCTGTTTTTT. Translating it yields CASSWLAGHTGELFF.

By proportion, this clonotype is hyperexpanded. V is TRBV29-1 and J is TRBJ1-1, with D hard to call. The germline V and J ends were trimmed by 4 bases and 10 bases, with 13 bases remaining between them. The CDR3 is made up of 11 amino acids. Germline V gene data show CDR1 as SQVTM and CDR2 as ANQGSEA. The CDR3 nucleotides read TGCAGCGTTGCGGGGTCCGTAGGAGCTTTCTTT. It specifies CSVAGSVGAFF.

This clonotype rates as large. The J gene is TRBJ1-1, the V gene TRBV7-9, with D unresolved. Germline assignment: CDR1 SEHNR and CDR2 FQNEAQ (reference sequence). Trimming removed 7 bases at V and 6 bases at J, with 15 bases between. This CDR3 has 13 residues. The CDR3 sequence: CASNPPGWSEAFF. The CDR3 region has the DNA TGTGCCAGCAACCCCCCGGGATGGTCTGAAGCTTTCTTT.

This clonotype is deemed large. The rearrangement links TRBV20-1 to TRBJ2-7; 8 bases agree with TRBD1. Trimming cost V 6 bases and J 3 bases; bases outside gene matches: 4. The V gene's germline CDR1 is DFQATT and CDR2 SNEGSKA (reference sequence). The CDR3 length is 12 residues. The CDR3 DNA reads TGCAGTGCCACGGGACAGGTCTACGAGCAGTACTTC. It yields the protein CSATGQVYEQYF.

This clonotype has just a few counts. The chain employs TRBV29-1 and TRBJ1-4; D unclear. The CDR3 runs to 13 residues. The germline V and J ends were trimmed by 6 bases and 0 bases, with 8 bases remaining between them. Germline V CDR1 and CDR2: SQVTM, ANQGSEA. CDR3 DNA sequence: TGCAGCGTGCCAAGTACAACTAATGAAAAACTGTTTTTT. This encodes CSVPSTTNEKLFF. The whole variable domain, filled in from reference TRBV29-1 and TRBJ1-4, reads SAVISQKPSRDICQRGTSLTIQCQVDSQVTMMFWYRQQPGQSLTLIATANQGSEATYESGFVIDKFPISRPNLTFSTLTVSNMSPEDSSIYLCSVPSTTNEKLFFGSGTQLSVL.

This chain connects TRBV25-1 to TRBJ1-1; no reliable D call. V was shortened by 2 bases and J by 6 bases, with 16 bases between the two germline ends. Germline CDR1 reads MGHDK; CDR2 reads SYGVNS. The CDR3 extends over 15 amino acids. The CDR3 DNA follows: TGTGCCAGCAGTGAAAGAACTCTCACAGTAGCTGAAGCTTTCTTT. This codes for CASSERTLTVAEAFF.

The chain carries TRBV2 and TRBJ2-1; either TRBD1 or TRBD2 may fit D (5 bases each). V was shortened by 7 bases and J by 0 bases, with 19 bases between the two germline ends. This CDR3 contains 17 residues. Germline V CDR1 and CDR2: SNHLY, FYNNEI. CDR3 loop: CASMGAWGKSSYNEQFF. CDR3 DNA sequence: TGTGCCAGCATGGGAGCGTGGGGCAAGAGCTCCTACAATGAGCAGTTCTTC.

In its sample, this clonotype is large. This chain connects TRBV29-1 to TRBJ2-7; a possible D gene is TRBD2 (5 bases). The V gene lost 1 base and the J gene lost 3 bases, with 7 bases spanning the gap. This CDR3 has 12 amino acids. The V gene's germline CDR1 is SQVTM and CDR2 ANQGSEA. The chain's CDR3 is CSVEAGIYEQYF. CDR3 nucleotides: TGCAGCGTTGAAGCCGGGATCTACGAGCAGTACTTC.

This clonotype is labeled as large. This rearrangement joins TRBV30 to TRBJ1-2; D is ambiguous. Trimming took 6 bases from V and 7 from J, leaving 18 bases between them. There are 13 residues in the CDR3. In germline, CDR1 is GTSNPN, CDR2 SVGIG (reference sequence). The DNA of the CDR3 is TGTGCCTGCCCCCTTCAGGTGGGCCGTGGCTACACCTTC. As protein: CACPLQVGRGYTF.